These 7 T cell receptor beta chains were sequenced from one sample in a study of T cell changes during pregnancy in multiple sclerosis (dated by TCRdb to between 2018 and 2021). Library method: the immunoSEQ multiplex PCR assay. The table comes from immuneACCESS by way of TCRdb, which keeps in-frame sequences with V and J called. Part of the clones is missing from these tables; in studies checked, under half for an unresolved V gene and the rest for unknown reasons. The sample records about 64,000 clones, around 96% of which are singletons. The ten largest make up about 2.5% of the sample. This sample comprised CD8+ T cells from peripheral blood mononuclear cells, obtained after pregnancy. Receptors were obtained from a female donor with multiple sclerosis, enrolled in a pregnancy study.

The J gene is TRBJ2-5, the V gene TRBV5-6; 10 bases map to TRBD2. The germline CDR1 and CDR2 sequences are SGHDT and YYEEEE. V was clipped by 3 bases and J by 2 bases; unmatched bases: 4. This CDR3 comprises 15 residues. The CDR3 loop is CASSSRTSGQETQYF. The DNA of the CDR3 is TGTGCCAGCAGCTCAAGGACTAGCGGACAAGAGACCCAGTACTTC.

CDR3 sequence (DNA): TGTGCCAGCAGCTCACAGGGGGCGCCTGTACAGCCCCAGCATTTT. It specifies CASSSQGAPVQPQHF. The chain couples TRBV27 to TRBJ1-5, with 9 bases fitting TRBD1. The CDR3 is made up of 15 amino acids. The germline V gene encodes CDR1 MNHEY and CDR2 SMNVEV (reference sequence). After removal of 6 bases from V and 7 bases from J, the junction contained 10 bases not matched to a gene.

The CDR3 DNA is TGTGCCAGCAGTTTATCTAGCGGGAGATACGAGCAGTACTTC. Its translation: CASSLSSGRYEQYF. The genes are TRBV27 and TRBJ2-7; 9 bases are a match to TRBD2. V lost 0 bases and J lost 4; bases outside the gene matches: 1. The CDR3 has 14 amino acids. Per the germline V gene, CDR1 is MNHEY and CDR2 is SMNVEV (reference sequence).

The J gene is TRBJ2-2, the V gene TRBV19, with D uncertain. V lost 10 bases and J 2 bases, leaving 8 bases between the germline ends. The CDR3 is made up of 12 amino acids. CDR1 is LNHDA and CDR2 is SQIVND in the germline V gene (reference sequence). The CDR3 loop is CATHTNTGELFF. CDR3 bases: TGTGCCACCCACACAAACACCGGGGAGCTGTTTTTT.

The CDR3 protein is CAISEAGGNQPQHF. Here the CDR3 DNA reads TGTGCCATCAGTGAGGCAGGGGGCAATCAGCCCCAGCATTTT. This chain links TRBV10-3 with TRBJ1-5, with D possibly being TRBD1 (6 bases). Germline lookup yields CDR1 ENHRY and CDR2 SYGVKD. This CDR3 contains 14 residues. The ends were cut back, 2 bases at V and 2 bases at J, with 7 bases in the middle.

The chain combines TRBV29-1 with TRBJ2-6; possibly TRBD1 for D (5 bases). The germline V gene encodes CDR1 SQVTM and CDR2 ANQGSEA. V was trimmed by 3 bases and J by 2 bases, leaving 8 bases between them. The CDR3 has 14 amino acids. The CDR3 sequence: CSVEAGTGANVLTF. For the CDR3, the DNA is TGCAGCGTTGAGGCAGGGACTGGGGCCAACGTCCTGACTTTC.

The chain carries TRBV6-5 and TRBJ1-2, with D possibly TRBD1 on 6 matching bases. Germline V gene data show CDR1 as MNHEY and CDR2 as SVGAGI. The CDR3 is 14 residues long. The V end was cut by 2 bases, the J end by 6 bases, with 13 bases between. The CDR3 coding sequence is TGTGCCAGCAGTTACGGGGCAGGGGCTGATGGCTACACCTTC. This gives the protein CASSYGAGADGYTF.